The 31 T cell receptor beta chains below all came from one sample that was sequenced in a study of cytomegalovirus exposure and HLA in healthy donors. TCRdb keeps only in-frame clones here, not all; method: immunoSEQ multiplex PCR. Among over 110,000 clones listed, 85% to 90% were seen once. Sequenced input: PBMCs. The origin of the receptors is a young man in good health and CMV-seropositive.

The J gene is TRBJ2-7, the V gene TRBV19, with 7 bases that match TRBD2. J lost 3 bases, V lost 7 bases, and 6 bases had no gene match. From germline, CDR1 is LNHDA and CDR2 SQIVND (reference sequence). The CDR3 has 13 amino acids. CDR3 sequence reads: CASTPGTNYEQYF. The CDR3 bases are TGTGCCAGTACCCCCGGGACTAACTACGAGCAGTACTTC.

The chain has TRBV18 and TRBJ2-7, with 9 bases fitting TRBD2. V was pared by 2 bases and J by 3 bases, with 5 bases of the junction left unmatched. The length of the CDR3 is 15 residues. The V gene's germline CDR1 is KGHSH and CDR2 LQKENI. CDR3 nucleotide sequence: TGTGCCAGCTCACCATCGACTAGCGGCAGCTACGAGCAGTACTTC. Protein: CASSPSTSGSYEQYF.

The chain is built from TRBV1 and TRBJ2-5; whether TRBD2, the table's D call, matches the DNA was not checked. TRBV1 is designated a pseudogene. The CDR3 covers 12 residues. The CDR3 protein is CTSSQVLSRQYF. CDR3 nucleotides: TGCACCAGCAGCCAAGTTCTCTCGCGACAGTACTTC.

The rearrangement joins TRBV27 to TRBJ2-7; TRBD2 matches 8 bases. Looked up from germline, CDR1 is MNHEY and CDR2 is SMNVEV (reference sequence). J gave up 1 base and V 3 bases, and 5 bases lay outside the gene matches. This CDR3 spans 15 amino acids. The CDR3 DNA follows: TGTGCCAGCAGTTTTTCGCGGGAGGAATCCTACGAGCAGTACTTC. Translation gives CASSFSREESYEQYF.

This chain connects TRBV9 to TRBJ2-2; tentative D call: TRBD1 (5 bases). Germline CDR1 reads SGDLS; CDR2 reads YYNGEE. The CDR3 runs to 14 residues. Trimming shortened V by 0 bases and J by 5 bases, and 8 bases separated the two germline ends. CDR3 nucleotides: TGTGCCAGCAGCGTAGGCAGGGTGACCGGGGAGCTGTTTTTT. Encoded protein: CASSVGRVTGELFF.

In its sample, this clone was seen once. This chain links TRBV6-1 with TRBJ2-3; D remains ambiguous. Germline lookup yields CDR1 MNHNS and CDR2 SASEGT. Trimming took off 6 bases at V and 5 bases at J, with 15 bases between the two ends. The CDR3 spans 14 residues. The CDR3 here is CASRRSVLRDTQYF. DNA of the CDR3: TGTGCCAGCAGGAGGAGCGTCCTTCGAGATACGCAGTATTTT.

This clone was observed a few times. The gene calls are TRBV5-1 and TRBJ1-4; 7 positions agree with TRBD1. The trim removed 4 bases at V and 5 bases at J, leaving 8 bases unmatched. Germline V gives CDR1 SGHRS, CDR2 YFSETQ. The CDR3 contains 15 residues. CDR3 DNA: TGCGCCAGCAGCCCTTCAACCAGGGGGAATGAAAAACTGTTTTTT. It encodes CASSPSTRGNEKLFF.

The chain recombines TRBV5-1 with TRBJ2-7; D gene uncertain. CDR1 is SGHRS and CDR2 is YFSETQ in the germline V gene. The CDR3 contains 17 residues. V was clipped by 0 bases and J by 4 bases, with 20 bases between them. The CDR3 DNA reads TGCGCCAGCAGCTTGGCCCCTGGGTGGAGAGCTAGATACGAGCAGTACTTC. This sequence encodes CASSLAPGWRARYEQYF.

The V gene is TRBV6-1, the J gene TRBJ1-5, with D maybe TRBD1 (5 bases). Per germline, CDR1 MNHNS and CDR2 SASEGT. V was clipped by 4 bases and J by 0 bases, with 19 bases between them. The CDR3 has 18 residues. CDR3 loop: CASSVRTLTIDSNQPQHF. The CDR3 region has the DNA TGTGCCAGCAGTGTACGGACATTAACGATTGATAGCAATCAGCCCCAGCATTTT.

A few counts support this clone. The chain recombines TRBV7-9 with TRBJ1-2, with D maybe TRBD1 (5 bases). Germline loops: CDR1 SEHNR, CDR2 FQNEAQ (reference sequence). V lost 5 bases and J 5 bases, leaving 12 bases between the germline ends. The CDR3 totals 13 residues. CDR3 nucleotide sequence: TGTGCCAGCAGCGTGGGGCTTGCTTATGGCTACACCTTC. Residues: CASSVGLAYGYTF.

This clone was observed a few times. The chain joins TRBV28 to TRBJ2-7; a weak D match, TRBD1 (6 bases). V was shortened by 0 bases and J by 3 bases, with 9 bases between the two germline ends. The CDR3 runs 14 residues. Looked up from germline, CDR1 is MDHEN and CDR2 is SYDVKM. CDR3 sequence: CASSLWDSYYEQYF. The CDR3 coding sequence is TGTGCCAGCAGTTTATGGGACAGCTACTACGAGCAGTACTTC.

The CDR3 here is CASSIGTGDLGTEAFF. Written as DNA, the CDR3 is TGTGCCAGCAGTATCGGGACAGGGGACTTGGGTACTGAAGCTTTCTTT. This chain joins TRBV28 and TRBJ1-1, with TRBD1 matching over 10 bases. Germline CDR1 MDHEN, CDR2 SYDVKM. Trimming at V came to 5 bases and at J to 5 bases, leaving 11 bases not matched to a gene. The CDR3 spans 16 residues. The variable domain in full, completed from reference TRBV28 and TRBJ1-1, reads DVKVTQSSRYLVKRTGEKVFLECVQDMDHENMFWYRQDPGLGLRLIYFSYDVKMKEKGDIPEGYSVSREKKERFSLILESASTNQTSMYLCASSIGTGDLGTEAFFGQGTRLTVV.

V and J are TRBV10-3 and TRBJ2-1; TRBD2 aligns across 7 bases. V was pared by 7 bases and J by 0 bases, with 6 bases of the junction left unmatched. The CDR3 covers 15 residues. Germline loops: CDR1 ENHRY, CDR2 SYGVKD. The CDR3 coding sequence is TGTGCCATCACCCCTGGCGGGAGCTCCTACAATGAGCAGTTCTTC. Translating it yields CAITPGGSSYNEQFF.

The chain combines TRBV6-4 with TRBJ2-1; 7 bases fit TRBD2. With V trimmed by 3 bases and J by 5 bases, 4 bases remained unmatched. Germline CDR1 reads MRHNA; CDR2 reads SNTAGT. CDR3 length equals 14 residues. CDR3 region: CASSEQRGNNEQFF. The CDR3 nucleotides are TGTGCCAGCAGTGAGCAGCGGGGCAACAATGAGCAGTTCTTC.

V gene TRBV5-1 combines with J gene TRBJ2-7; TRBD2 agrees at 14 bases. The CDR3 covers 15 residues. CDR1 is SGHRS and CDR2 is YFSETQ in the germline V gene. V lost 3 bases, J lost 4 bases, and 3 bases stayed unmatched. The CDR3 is CASSSRLAGGYEQYF. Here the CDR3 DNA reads TGCGCCAGCAGCTCCAGACTAGCGGGAGGGTACGAGCAGTACTTC.

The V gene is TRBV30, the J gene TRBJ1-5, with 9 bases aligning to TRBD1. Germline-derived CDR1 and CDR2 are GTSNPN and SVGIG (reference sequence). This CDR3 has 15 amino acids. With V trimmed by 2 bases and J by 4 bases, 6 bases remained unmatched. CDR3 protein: CAWSPTGTGNQPQHF. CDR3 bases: TGTGCCTGGAGTCCAACCGGGACAGGGAATCAGCCCCAGCATTTT. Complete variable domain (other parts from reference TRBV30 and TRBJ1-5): SQTIHQWPATLVQPVGSPLSLECTVEGTSNPNLYWYRQAAGRGLQLLFYSVGIGQISSEVPQNLSASRPQDRQFILSSKKLLLSDSGFYLCAWSPTGTGNQPQHFGDGTRLSIL.

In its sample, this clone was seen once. The CDR3 protein is CASSHSSSREKLFF. The CDR3 DNA reads as TGTGCCAGCTCACACTCCTCTTCGAGGGAAAAACTGTTTTTT. The chain recombines TRBV18 with TRBJ1-4; D unclear. V was pared by 4 bases and J by 8 bases, with 14 bases between. This CDR3 has 14 amino acids. Germline CDR1 and CDR2: KGHSH and LQKENI.

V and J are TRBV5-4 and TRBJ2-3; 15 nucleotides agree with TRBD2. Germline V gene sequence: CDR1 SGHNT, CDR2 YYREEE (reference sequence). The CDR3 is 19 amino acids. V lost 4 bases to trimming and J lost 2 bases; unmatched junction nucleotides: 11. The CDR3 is CASSTGLAGGSYNTDTQYF. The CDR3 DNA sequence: TGTGCCAGCAGCACTGGACTAGCGGGGGGGAGCTATAACACAGATACGCAGTATTTT.

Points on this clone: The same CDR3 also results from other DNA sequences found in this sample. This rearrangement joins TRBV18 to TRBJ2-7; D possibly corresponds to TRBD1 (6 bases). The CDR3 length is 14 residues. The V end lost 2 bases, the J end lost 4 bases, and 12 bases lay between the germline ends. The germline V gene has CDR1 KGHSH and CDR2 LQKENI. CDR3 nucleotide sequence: TGTGCCAGCTCACCAGGCCGGCAGGGGTACGAGCAGTACTTC. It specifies CASSPGRQGYEQYF.

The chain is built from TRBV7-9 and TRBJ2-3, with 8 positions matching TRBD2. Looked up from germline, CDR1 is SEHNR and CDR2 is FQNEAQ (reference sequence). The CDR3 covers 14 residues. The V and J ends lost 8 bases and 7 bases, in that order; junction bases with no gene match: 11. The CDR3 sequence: CASESGGARYTQYF. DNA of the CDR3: TGTGCCAGCGAGAGCGGGGGTGCTCGGTATACGCAGTATTTT.

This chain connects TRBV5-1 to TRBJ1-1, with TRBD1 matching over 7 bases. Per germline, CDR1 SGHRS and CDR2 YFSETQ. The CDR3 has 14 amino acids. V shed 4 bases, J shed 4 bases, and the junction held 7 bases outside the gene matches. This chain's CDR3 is CASSPGGGGTEAFF. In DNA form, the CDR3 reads TGCGCCAGCAGCCCCGGAGGGGGCGGCACTGAAGCTTTCTTT. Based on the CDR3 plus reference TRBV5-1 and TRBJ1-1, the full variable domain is KAGVTQTPRYLIKTRGQQVTLSCSPISGHRSVSWYQQTPGQGLQFLFEYFSETQRNKGNFPGRFSGRQFSNSRSEMNVSTLELGDSALYLCASSPGGGGTEAFFGQGTRLTVV.

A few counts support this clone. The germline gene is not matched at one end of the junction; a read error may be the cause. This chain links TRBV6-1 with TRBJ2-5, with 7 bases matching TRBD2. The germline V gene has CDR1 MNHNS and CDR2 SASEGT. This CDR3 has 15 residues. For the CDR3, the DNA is TGTGCCAGCAGCGAAGCCGGGACTACCCAAGAGACCCAGTACTTC. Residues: CASSEAGTTQETQYF.

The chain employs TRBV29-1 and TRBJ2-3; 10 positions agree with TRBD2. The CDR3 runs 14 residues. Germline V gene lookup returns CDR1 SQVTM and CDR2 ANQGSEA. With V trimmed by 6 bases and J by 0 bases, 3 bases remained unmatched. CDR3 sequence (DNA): TGCAGCGTAAGGACTAGCGGTAGCACAGATACGCAGTATTTT. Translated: CSVRTSGSTDTQYF.

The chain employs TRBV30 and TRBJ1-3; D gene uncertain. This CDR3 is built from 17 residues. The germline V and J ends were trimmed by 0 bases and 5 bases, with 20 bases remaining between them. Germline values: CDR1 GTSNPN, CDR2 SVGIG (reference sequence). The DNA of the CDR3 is TGTGCCTGGAGTGTAAGGTCCGGACTGACGTTGAGAAACACCATATATTTT. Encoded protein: CAWSVRSGLTLRNTIYF.

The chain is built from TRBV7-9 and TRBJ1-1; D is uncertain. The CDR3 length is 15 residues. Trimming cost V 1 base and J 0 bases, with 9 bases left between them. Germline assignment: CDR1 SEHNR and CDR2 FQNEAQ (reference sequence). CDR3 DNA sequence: TGTGCCAGCAGCTTAGTATTCGGGGTGAACACTGAAGCTTTCTTT. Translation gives CASSLVFGVNTEAFF.

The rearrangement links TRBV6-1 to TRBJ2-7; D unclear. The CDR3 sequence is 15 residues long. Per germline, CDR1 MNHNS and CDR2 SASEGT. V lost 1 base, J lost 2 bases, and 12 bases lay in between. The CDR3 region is CASSEGPTTTYEQYF. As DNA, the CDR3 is TGTGCCAGCAGTGAAGGACCTACTACTACCTACGAGCAGTACTTC.

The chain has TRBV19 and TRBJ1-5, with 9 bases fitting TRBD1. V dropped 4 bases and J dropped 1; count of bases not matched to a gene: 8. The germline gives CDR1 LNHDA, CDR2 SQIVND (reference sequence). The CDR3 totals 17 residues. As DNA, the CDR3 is TGTGCCAGTAGTACTGGGACAGGGAGGCAAAGCAATCAGCCCCAGCATTTT. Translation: CASSTGTGRQSNQPQHF.

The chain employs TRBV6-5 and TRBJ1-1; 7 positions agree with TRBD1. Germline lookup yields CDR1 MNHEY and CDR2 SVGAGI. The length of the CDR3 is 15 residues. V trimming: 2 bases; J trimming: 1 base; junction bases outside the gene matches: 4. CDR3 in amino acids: CASSYIDRANTEAFF. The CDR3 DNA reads TGTGCCAGCAGTTACATCGACAGGGCGAACACTGAAGCTTTCTTT.

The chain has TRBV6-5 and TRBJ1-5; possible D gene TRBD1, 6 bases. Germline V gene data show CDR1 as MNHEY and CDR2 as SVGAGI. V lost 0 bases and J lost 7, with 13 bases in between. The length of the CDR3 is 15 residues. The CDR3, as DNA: TGTGCCAGCAGTTACTCAGACAGGCCGGGGCAGCCCCAGCATTTT. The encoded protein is CASSYSDRPGQPQHF.

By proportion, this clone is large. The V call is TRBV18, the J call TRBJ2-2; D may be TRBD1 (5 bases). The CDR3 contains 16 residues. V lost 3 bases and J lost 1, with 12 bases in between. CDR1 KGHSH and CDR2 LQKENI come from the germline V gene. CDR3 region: CASSPWGWGNTGELFF. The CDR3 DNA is TGTGCCAGCTCACCTTGGGGCTGGGGGAACACCGGGGAGCTGTTTTTT.

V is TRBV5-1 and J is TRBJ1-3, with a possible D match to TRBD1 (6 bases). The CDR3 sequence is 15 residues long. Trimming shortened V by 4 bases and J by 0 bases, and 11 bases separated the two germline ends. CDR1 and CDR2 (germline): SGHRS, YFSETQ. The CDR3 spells CASSQGQYSGNTIYF. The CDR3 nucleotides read TGCGCCAGCAGCCAAGGACAGTACTCTGGAAACACCATATATTTT.